This is a list of T cell receptor beta chains from one sample in a study of blood T cell repertoires in COVID-19. The repertoire was sequenced with immunoSEQ multiplex PCR; TCRdb's copy has only in-frame clones and lacks some. The sample has 200,000 to 300,000 clones; 70% to 90% are singletons. The specimen was peripheral blood. The receptors were gathered from a man between 25 and 39 years old with active or convalescent COVID-19. Both conserved end residues are part of each CDR3. D genes are given only for firm matches. The size of a clone is reported for some rows only, either as once, few or many, or as a class for expanded clones.

clone_size,d_call,j_call,v_call,cdr3_aa,cdr3_nt
NA,NA,TRBJ2-3,TRBV12-5,CASGLVLGDTQYF,TGTGCTAGTGGTTTGGTACTCGGGGATACGCAGTATTTT
NA,NA,TRBJ2-1,TRBV6-5,CASSTGSYNEQFF,TGTGCCAGCAGTACTGGCTCCTACAATGAGCAGTTCTTC
NA,TRBD2,TRBJ2-7,TRBV3-1/TRBV3-2,CASSGAGTYEQYF,TGTGCCAGCAGCGGAGCGGGGACTTACGAGCAGTACTTC
NA,NA,TRBJ2-3,TRBV7-9,CASLRGGGGTDTQYF,TGTGCCAGCCTCAGGGGTGGCGGAGGCACAGATACGCAGTATTTT
NA,NA,TRBJ2-5,TRBV6-5,CASRKQGQETQYF,TGTGCCAGCAGAAAACAGGGTCAAGAGACCCAGTACTTC
NA,TRBD2,TRBJ2-3,TRBV19,CASSMLAGAPGTQYF,TGTGCCAGTAGTATGCTAGCGGGGGCCCCTGGTACGCAGTATTTT
once,NA,TRBJ2-3,TRBV30,CAYHRDTDTQYF,TGTGCCTACCACCGGGACACAGATACGCAGTATTTT
NA,NA,TRBJ1-1,TRBV19,CASSIGDRFEAFF,TGTGCCAGTAGTATAGGTGACAGGTTCGAAGCTTTCTTT
NA,NA,TRBJ1-5,TRBV6-5,CASSANPKGDQPQHF,TGTGCCAGCAGCGCTAACCCAAAGGGGGATCAGCCCCAGCATTTT
NA,TRBD2,TRBJ2-1,TRBV5-5,CASSWGLASNEQFF,TGTGCCAGCAGCTGGGGACTAGCGAGCAATGAGCAGTTCTTC
once,TRBD2,TRBJ2-4,TRBV4-1,CASSQPLGLAGENIQYF,TGCGCCAGCAGCCAACCCCTGGGACTAGCGGGGGAGAACATTCAGTACTTC
NA,NA,TRBJ1-6,TRBV6-2/TRBV6-3,CASSYFEANSPLHF,TGTGCCAGCAGTTACTTCGAAGCTAATTCACCCCTCCACTTT
NA,TRBD2,TRBJ2-3,TRBV29-1,CSVEEGGTDTQYF,TGCAGCGTTGAAGAGGGGGGGACAGATACGCAGTATTTT
NA,TRBD1,TRBJ1-5,TRBV16,CASSQGESQPQHF,TGTGCCAGCAGTCAGGGGGAGAGCCAGCCCCAGCATTTT
NA,TRBD2,TRBJ2-1,TRBV9,CASSVAGGPHNEQFF,TGTGCCAGCAGCGTAGCGGGGGGGCCCCACAATGAGCAGTTCTTC
NA,NA,TRBJ1-1,TRBV5-4,CASSQGSGSMNTEAFF,TGTGCCAGCAGCCAGGGGTCAGGGAGCATGAACACTGAAGCTTTCTTT
NA,TRBD1,TRBJ1-4,TRBV5-8,CASNRGTNEKLFF,TGTGCCAGTAACAGGGGTACTAATGAAAAACTGTTTTTT
few,NA,TRBJ1-2,TRBV6-5,CASSSLRGNYGYTF,TGTGCCAGCAGTTCCCTACGAGGGAACTATGGCTACACCTTC
NA,NA,TRBJ1-1,TRBV4-2,CASSQARGSEAFF,TGTGCCAGCAGCCAGGCTAGGGGGTCTGAAGCTTTCTTT
once,NA,TRBJ2-2,TRBV9,CASSAHSGRSRTGELFF,TGTGCCAGCAGCGCCCATTCCGGAAGGTCGAGGACCGGGGAGCTGTTTTTT
NA,NA,TRBJ2-3,TRBV11-2,CASSSRAGATDTQYF,TGTGCCAGCAGCTCGAGGGCGGGGGCCACAGATACGCAGTATTTT
NA,TRBD1,TRBJ2-1,TRBV6-5,CASSADRGDEQFF,TGTGCCAGCAGCGCGGACAGGGGAGATGAGCAGTTCTTC
NA,NA,TRBJ2-7,TRBV5-1,CASSLAGRTYEQYF,TGCGCCAGCAGCTTGGCCGGCAGGACCTACGAGCAGTACTTC
NA,NA,TRBJ2-2,TRBV5-6,CASSFSFGELFF,TGTGCCAGCAGCTTCAGTTTCGGGGAGCTGTTTTTT
NA,TRBD2,TRBJ2-3,TRBV2,CASSRGTSGYSLGDTQYF,TGTGCCAGCAGCCGGGGGACTAGCGGGTACTCCCTTGGGGATACGCAGTATTTT
NA,NA,TRBJ2-5,TRBV18,CASSPMVTGLGETQYF,TGTGCCAGCTCGCCTATGGTGACAGGCTTGGGGGAGACCCAGTACTTC
NA,TRBD2,TRBJ2-2,TRBV10-3,CAISSGGLNTGELFF,TGTGCCATCTCTAGCGGGGGCCTGAACACCGGGGAGCTGTTTTTT
few,TRBD1,TRBJ2-1,TRBV18,CASSSTGSYNEQFF,TGTGCCAGCTCATCGACAGGGTCCTACAATGAGCAGTTCTTC
NA,NA,TRBJ1-3,TRBV21-1,CASSKLGQGNTIYF,TGTGCCAGCAGCAAGCTGGGACAGGGAAACACCATATATTTT
once,TRBD1,TRBJ1-2,TRBV27,CASSPTVGQGRLGYTF,TGTGCCAGCAGTCCAACAGTCGGACAGGGAAGGTTGGGCTACACCTTC
NA,NA,TRBJ2-7,TRBV28,CASSLFRGAYEQYF,TGTGCCAGCAGTTTATTCAGGGGGGCCTACGAGCAGTACTTC
NA,TRBD2,TRBJ2-4,TRBV5-1,CASSSSGGIQYF,TGCGCCAGCAGCTCTAGCGGAGGGATTCAGTACTTC
few,TRBD1,TRBJ1-1,TRBV18,CASSSRQGGAFF,TGTGCCAGCTCATCGAGACAGGGAGGAGCTTTCTTT
NA,NA,TRBJ1-2,TRBV5-4,CASSLEESYGYTF,TGTGCCAGCAGCTTGGAAGAGTCCTACGGCTACACCTTC
NA,TRBD1,TRBJ1-1,TRBV7-2,CASSLGDRVEAFF,TGTGCCAGCAGCTTAGGGGACAGGGTTGAAGCTTTCTTT
once,NA,TRBJ1-3,TRBV3-1/TRBV3-2,CASSQEQNSGNTIYF,TGTGCCAGCAGCCAAGAACAGAACTCTGGAAACACCATATATTTT
NA,NA,TRBJ2-1,TRBV5-6,CASSHRVYNEQFF,TGTGCCAGCAGCCACAGGGTCTACAATGAGCAGTTCTTC
NA,TRBD2,TRBJ2-5,TRBV9,CASSLNSGTNGETQYF,TGTGCCAGCAGCTTAAATTCCGGGACTAATGGGGAGACCCAGTACTTC
few,TRBD2,TRBJ2-7,TRBV4-2,CASSQDPRGGPDEQYF,TGTGCCAGCAGCCAAGATCCCCGGGGGGGCCCCGACGAGCAGTACTTC
once,TRBD2,TRBJ2-5,TRBV11-3,CASSLRGASGVETQYF,TGTGCCAGCAGCTTACGCGGGGCTAGCGGGGTAGAGACCCAGTACTTC
NA,TRBD1,TRBJ2-7,TRBV7-2,CASSSPRGGQGSEQYF,TGTGCCAGCAGCTCCCCTAGGGGGGGACAGGGGAGCGAGCAGTACTTC
few,NA,TRBJ1-1,TRBV5-1,CASSPAGINTEAFF,TGCGCCAGCAGCCCGGCAGGGATTAACACTGAAGCTTTCTTT
NA,NA,TRBJ1-1,TRBV29-1,CSVRAGFNTEAFF,TGCAGCGTGAGGGCGGGGTTTAACACTGAAGCTTTCTTT
NA,TRBD1,TRBJ2-1,TRBV27,CASSLIGGTYNEQFF,TGTGCCAGCAGTTTGATAGGGGGCACCTACAATGAGCAGTTCTTC
once,TRBD2,TRBJ2-3,TRBV7-2,CASRFGGGTDTQYF,TGTGCCAGCAGGTTTGGGGGGGGCACAGATACGCAGTATTTT
NA,NA,TRBJ1-1,TRBV6-5,CASRAPRASTEAFF,TGTGCCAGCAGGGCGCCCAGGGCAAGTACTGAAGCTTTCTTT
NA,TRBD2,TRBJ2-3,TRBV5-1,CASSRLAGGPDTQYF,TGCGCCAGCAGTCGACTAGCGGGGGGACCTGATACGCAGTATTTT
few,NA,TRBJ1-4,TRBV27,CASSLGLNGAKLFF,TGTGCCAGCAGTTTAGGACTAAACGGGGCAAAACTGTTTTTT
NA,TRBD1,TRBJ1-5,TRBV9,CASSGTGGQPQHF,TGTGCCAGCAGCGGGACAGGAGGGCAGCCCCAGCATTTT
NA,NA,TRBJ1-1,TRBV7-8,CASSSWHRANTEAFF,TGTGCCAGCAGCTCGTGGCACAGGGCGAACACTGAAGCTTTCTTT
NA,TRBD1,TRBJ1-6,TRBV27,CASSFGDSSYNSPLHF,TGTGCCAGCAGTTTCGGGGACAGCTCCTATAATTCACCCCTCCACTTT
NA,NA,TRBJ1-2,TRBV2,CASSESGYGYTF,TGTGCCAGCAGTGAATCAGGGTATGGCTACACCTTC
NA,NA,TRBJ2-5,TRBV9,CASSGGGATAETQYF,TGTGCCAGCAGCGGTGGGGGGGCCACTGCGGAGACCCAGTACTTC